Listed below are T cell receptor beta chains from one sample, sequenced in a study of control samples from healthy donors and cancer patients. Method: immunoSEQ multiplex PCR; TCRdb's copy keeps in-frame clones and lacks some. The table records 150,000 or so clones, about 90% of them present only once. The sample consisted of blood. The receptors originated from a man between 18 and 29 years old in good health. Both conserved end residues are part of each CDR3. Fields, in order: V gene, clone size, J gene, D gene, CDR3 DNA, CDR3 protein. D genes are given only for firm matches. Clone size is shown for a subset of rows, as once, few, many or a class of expanded clone.

>TRBV2|.|TRBJ2-1|.
TGTGCCAGCAGTGATGATGGGGGAATCAATGAGCAGTTCTTC
CASSDDGGINEQFF
>TRBV28|once|TRBJ1-2|.
TGTGCCAGCAGTCCCCAGGACAGTAACTATGGCTACACCTTC
CASSPQDSNYGYTF
>TRBV7-2|.|TRBJ1-2|TRBD1
TGTGCCAGCAGCTTAGGGGGACAGGGGGCTCGCGGCTACACCTTC
CASSLGGQGARGYTF
>TRBV2|.|TRBJ2-5|TRBD2
TGTGCCAGCAGCCGGGGGGGCGGAGAGACCCAGTACTTC
CASSRGGGETQYF
>TRBV25-1|.|TRBJ1-6|TRBD1
TGTGCCAGCAGTGAATTCGACAGGGGCAATTCACCCCTCCACTTT
CASSEFDRGNSPLHF
>TRBV7-9|.|TRBJ1-2|.
TGTGCCAGCAGCTTGGAAAACCACTATGGCTACACCTTC
CASSLENHYGYTF
>TRBV4-3|.|TRBJ1-2|TRBD1
TGCGCCAGCAGCCAAGATGGAAGCCGGGACAGGGACCTCTATGGCTACACCTTC
CASSQDGSRDRDLYGYTF
>TRBV10-2|.|TRBJ2-7|TRBD2
TGCGCCAGCAGTGATATAGGCGGGGGGGCGTCCTACGAGCAGTACTTC
CASSDIGGGASYEQYF
>TRBV5-1|.|TRBJ2-3|TRBD2
TGCGCCAGCACGGTCGGGGGGACCACAGATACGCAGTATTTT
CASTVGGTTDTQYF
>TRBV5-4|once|TRBJ2-3|TRBD2
TGTGCCAGCAGCTTGGGGGGGGAGTGGACTAGCGGCACAGATACGCAGTATTTT
CASSLGGEWTSGTDTQYF
>TRBV6-6|.|TRBJ1-2|.
TGTGCCAGCACCGAAAGTTACAGCGGCTATGGCTACACCTTC
CASTESYSGYGYTF
>TRBV7-9|.|TRBJ1-2|.
TGTGCCAGCACCCCCCCCGGGCGGGATGGCTACACCTTC
CASTPPGRDGYTF
>TRBV5-6|.|TRBJ2-5|.
TGTGCCAGCAGCTTGGTGCCGAGGGGAGAGACCCAGTACTTC
CASSLVPRGETQYF
>TRBV9|.|TRBJ1-3|.
TGTGCCAGCAGCGTAGTACTTCGGGGAACCATATATTTT
CASSVVLRGTIYF
>TRBV6-5|.|TRBJ2-7|TRBD1
TGTGCCAGCAGCAGGCAGGGGGCGAGTTACGAGCAGTACTTC
CASSRQGASYEQYF
>TRBV28|.|TRBJ2-7|.
TGTGCCAGTGTAGGGGTCGGAGACTACGAGCAGTACTTC
CASVGVGDYEQYF
>TRBV19|.|TRBJ1-4|.
TGTGCCAGTAGTATCGGCAGGGTGGGGGAAAAACTGTTTTTT
CASSIGRVGEKLFF
>TRBV9|.|TRBJ2-7|.
TGTGCCAGCAGCGAAACAGGGGGAGGGACCTACGAGCAGTACTTC
CASSETGGGTYEQYF
>TRBV27|.|TRBJ2-2|TRBD1
TGTGCCAGCAGTTTTCACAGGGGTAGGAACACCGGGGAGCTGTTTTTT
CASSFHRGRNTGELFF
>TRBV27|.|TRBJ1-3|.
TGTGCCAGCAGTTTATCGTACGGCGATTTCGGAAACACCATATATTTT
CASSLSYGDFGNTIYF
>TRBV4-3|.|TRBJ2-3|TRBD1
TGCGCCAGCAGCTCACAGGGGGACACAGATACGCAGTATTTT
CASSSQGDTDTQYF
>TRBV7-7|.|TRBJ2-2|.
TGTGCCAGCAGCTTAGAGCCGGGAAACACCGGGGAGCTGTTTTTT
CASSLEPGNTGELFF
>TRBV18|.|TRBJ1-5|TRBD1
TGTGCCAGCTCACCCGCTACAGGGGGCGCGGGTGGCAATCAGCCCCAGCATTTT
CASSPATGGAGGNQPQHF
>TRBV24-1|.|TRBJ2-1|.
TGTGCCACCAGTGATTTGGGCGAGGGTTCGGTCGGTGAGCAGTTCTTC
CATSDLGEGSVGEQFF
>TRBV5-1|.|TRBJ2-5|.
TGCGCCAGCAGCCGCGGGCTGCAAGAGACCCAGTACTTC
CASSRGLQETQYF
>TRBV5-1|.|TRBJ1-1|.
TGCGCCAGCAGCTTGGAGGGCGGGGGGGGAGAAGCTTTCTTT
CASSLEGGGGEAFF
>TRBV5-6|.|TRBJ2-5|TRBD2
TGTGCCAGCAGCTTGGTTAGCGGGGAGACCCAGTACTTC
CASSLVSGETQYF
>TRBV28|.|TRBJ1-2|.
TGTGCCAGCAGTTTTCTTAACGCTAACTATGGCTACACCTTC
CASSFLNANYGYTF
>TRBV5-5|.|TRBJ2-7|.
TGTGCCAGCAGCTTCGGGGCCGAGCAGTACTTC
CASSFGAEQYF
>TRBV4-2|.|TRBJ1-1|.
TGTGCCAGCAGCCAAGATTTGTCGTGGGTGGTGAACACTGAAGCTTTCTTT
CASSQDLSWVVNTEAFF
>TRBV6-2/TRBV6-3|.|TRBJ2-3|.
TGTGCCAGCAGTTACGCAGGCAGGGTGGGCACAGATACGCAGTATTTT
CASSYAGRVGTDTQYF
>TRBV2|.|TRBJ2-3|.
TGTGCCAGCAGTGAGGCGGATACGCAGTATTTT
CASSEADTQYF
>TRBV6-2/TRBV6-3|.|TRBJ2-3|.
TGTGCCAGCAGTTACGTGGGGGTAGGCACAGATACGCAGTATTTT
CASSYVGVGTDTQYF
>TRBV7-2|.|TRBJ1-2|TRBD1
TGTGCCAGCAGCTGGACAGGGAACTATGGCTACACCTTC
CASSWTGNYGYTF
>TRBV19|.|TRBJ2-7|.
TGTGCCAGTAGTATAGGGGGCTCCTACGAGCAGTACTTC
CASSIGGSYEQYF
>TRBV7-2|once|TRBJ2-5|.
TGTGCCAGCAGCCCCCGACCACGGGGGACCCAGTACTTC
CASSPRPRGTQYF
>TRBV15|once|TRBJ1-3|.
TGTGCCACCAGCAGAGATGGGGGGACTGGAAACACCATATATTTT
CATSRDGGTGNTIYF
>TRBV28|few|TRBJ1-5|TRBD1
TGTGCCAGCAGTCAGACCCTGGGACAGGGGGATACTCAGCCCCAGCATTTT
CASSQTLGQGDTQPQHF
>TRBV27|.|TRBJ1-4|TRBD1
TGTGCCAGCAGTGCCGGACAGGCTTCAACTAATGAAAAACTGTTTTTT
CASSAGQASTNEKLFF
>TRBV19|.|TRBJ1-2|TRBD1
TGTGCCAGTAGTACCCGGGACAGGGTTCAAAATGGCTACACCTTC
CASSTRDRVQNGYTF
>TRBV5-4|.|TRBJ1-1|.
TGTGCCAGCAGCTTTGGCACTGAAGCTTTCTTT
CASSFGTEAFF
>TRBV7-3|.|TRBJ1-1|.
TGTGCCAGCAGCGACAGTAACACTGAAGCTTTCTTT
CASSDSNTEAFF
>TRBV2|.|TRBJ1-4|.
TGTGCCAGCAGGGAAGAACAGGGCGTGATGGAAAAACTGTTTTTT
CASREEQGVMEKLFF
>TRBV7-2|many|TRBJ2-7|.
TGTGCCAGCAGCTTAGTACAGCCCTCCTACGAGCAGTACTTC
CASSLVQPSYEQYF
>TRBV2|.|TRBJ2-3|.
TGTGCCAGCAGCCATACGGGAACTTCCACAGATACGCAGTATTTT
CASSHTGTSTDTQYF
>TRBV18|once|TRBJ1-2|.
TGTGCCAGCTCAAAGGGGGGCCTAAGTGATGGCTACACCTTC
CASSKGGLSDGYTF
>TRBV4-1|.|TRBJ2-5|TRBD2
TGCGCCAGCAGCCTGACCAGCGGGGGGGCCCAAGAGACCCAGTACTTC
CASSLTSGGAQETQYF
>TRBV28|.|TRBJ1-3|.
TGTGCCAGCACCAACGCCCAAATTGGAAACACCATATATTTT
CASTNAQIGNTIYF
>TRBV27|.|TRBJ1-1|.
TGTGCCAGCAGTTCCCTGGGCACTGAAGCTTTCTTT
CASSSLGTEAFF